This paragraph reports one TCR beta chain. This sample was taken from a study of blood T cell repertoires in COVID-19. The assay was immunoSEQ multiplex PCR, and TCRdb's table has in-frame clones only and misses some. The table shows some 150,000 clones, with 75% to 85% occurring only once. V lost 1 base, J lost 3 bases, and 7 bases lay in between. This CDR3 is built from 14 residues. Germline V gene lookup returns CDR1 SEHNR and CDR2 FQNEAQ (reference sequence). This sequence was found in a woman in her seventies with COVID-19, enrolled during active disease. Sequenced input: peripheral blood. The genes are TRBV7-9 and TRBJ1-3, with a possible D match to TRBD1 (6 bases). CDR3 sequence: CASSLGGLGNTIYF. The CDR3 coding sequence is TGTGCCAGCAGCTTAGGGGGGCTTGGAAACACCATATATTTT. Looking up the rest from reference TRBV7-9 and TRBJ1-3 gives the full variable domain: DTGVSQNPRHKITKRGQNVTFRCDPISEHNRLYWYRQTLGQGPEFLTYFQNEAQLEKSRLLSDRFSAERPKGSFSTLEIQRTEQGDSAMYLCASSLGGLGNTIYFGEGSWLTVV.